A single sample is the source of the 26 T cell receptor beta chains below, sequenced in a study of T cells after yellow fever vaccination. TCRdb recomputed calls from the 5' RACE reads with MiXCR, one row per CDR3 protein. This repertoire shows 300,000 to 350,000 distinct CDR3 sequences, almost 4% found once; its top ten account for roughly 24%. Source: PBMCs, taken 5 days after the yellow fever booster vaccination. The receptor set was obtained from a young man who received the YFV17D yellow fever vaccine.

This clonotype was recorded a few times. V is TRBV7-9 and J is TRBJ1-1; 7 bases agree with TRBD1. V lost 5 bases, J lost 0 bases, and 3 bases stayed unmatched. This CDR3 spans 14 amino acids. Germline values: CDR1 SEHNR, CDR2 FQNEAQ (reference sequence). The CDR3 sequence is CASSPGQLNTEAFF. The CDR3 coding sequence is TGTGCCAGCAGCCCGGGACAGCTGAACACTGAAGCTTTCTTT.

This clonotype was observed a handful of times. J is TRBJ2-2 and V is TRBV3-1; 7 nucleotides agree with TRBD1. With 4 bases clipped from V and 4 bases from J, the junction kept 9 bases outside the gene matches. Germline lookup yields CDR1 LGHDT and CDR2 YNNKEL (reference sequence). CDR3 length: 16 amino acids. In nucleotides, the CDR3 is TGTGCCAGCAGCCCCTCGACAGGGTTCGGCACCGGGGAGCTGTTTTTT. As protein: CASSPSTGFGTGELFF.

This clonotype was counted at least ten times. The junction differs from germline at one of its ends, possibly a read error. The chain has TRBV27 and TRBJ2-3, with 9 positions matching TRBD2. This CDR3 has 15 residues. Germline CDR1 and CDR2: MNHEY and SMNVEV (reference sequence). The CDR3 loop is CASSSRTSGTDTQYF. The CDR3, as DNA: TGCGCCAGCAGCTCCCGGACTAGCGGCACAGATACGCAGTATTTT.

This clonotype was observed a handful of times. J is TRBJ1-2 and V is TRBV5-5; D is perhaps TRBD1 (6 bases). V was shortened by 4 bases and J by 0 bases, with 25 bases between the two germline ends. The CDR3 has 19 amino acids. Germline CDR1 SGHKS, CDR2 YYEKEE (reference sequence). The CDR3 here is CASSPRQAPGIFTNYGYTF. CDR3 DNA: TGTGCCAGCAGCCCCAGACAGGCCCCTGGAATTTTTACTAACTATGGCTACACCTTC.

The CDR3 DNA reads TGCGCCAGCAGCCTTGGACAAGGAGGGCTCTATGGCTACACCTTC. Protein sequence: CASSLGQGGLYGYTF. The chain carries TRBV4-1 and TRBJ1-2, with D tentatively TRBD1 (5 bases). Trimming took off 4 bases at V and 4 bases at J, with 16 bases between the two ends. CDR1 and CDR2 from the germline V gene are MGHRA and YSYEKL. The CDR3 has 15 amino acids.

This clonotype was recorded at least ten times. The gene calls are TRBV10-3 and TRBJ1-1; D gene unclear. V lost 10 bases and J lost 6, with 12 bases in between. The CDR3 spans 11 residues. Germline V gene lookup returns CDR1 ENHRY and CDR2 SYGVKD. CDR3 in amino acids: CASSYGAEAFF. CDR3 in DNA: TGTGCCAGTTCTTACGGAGCTGAAGCTTTCTTT.

This clonotype was counted between two and nine times. One end of the junction does not line up with germline, which may come from a read error. This chain uses TRBV30 with TRBJ1-1; 8 nucleotides match TRBD1. Germline CDR1 is GTSNPN and CDR2 is SVGIG (reference sequence). The CDR3 extends over 18 amino acids. The CDR3 DNA reads as TGTGGCTGGAGTGTTCGGGACAGGTGGGATGATTTGAACACTGAAGCTTTCTTT. Its translation is CGWSVRDRWDDLNTEAFF.

The V and J genes are TRBV13 and TRBJ2-1; possibly TRBD2 for D (5 bases). This CDR3 is 15 amino acids long. Trimming stripped 5 bases from V and 2 bases from J, with 13 bases between. Germline CDR1 and CDR2: PRHDT and FYEKMQ (reference sequence). For the CDR3, the DNA is TGTGCCAGCAGCCCGTCCGGGGTGCCCTACAATGAGCAGTTCTTC. Encoded protein: CASSPSGVPYNEQFF.

This rearrangement joins TRBV2 to TRBJ1-5, with D uncertain. The V gene lost 6 bases and the J gene lost 0 bases, with 12 bases spanning the gap. This CDR3 region has 15 residues. In germline, CDR1 is SNHLY, CDR2 FYNNEI. DNA of the CDR3: TGTGCCAGCAGAGGGAGGACTTATAGCAATCAGCCCCAGCATTTT. Translating gives CASRGRTYSNQPQHF.

This clonotype was counted a few times. CDR3: CASSQDPPGQISYEQYF. In DNA, the CDR3 is TGTGCCAGCAGTCAAGACCCTCCGGGACAGATAAGCTACGAGCAGTACTTC. The genes are TRBV6-8 and TRBJ2-7; 7 bases match TRBD1. This CDR3 has 17 amino acids. V shed 5 bases, J shed 3 bases, and the junction held 16 bases outside the gene matches. Per the germline V gene, CDR1 is MNHGY and CDR2 is SAAAGT.

This clonotype was observed a handful of times. The chain employs TRBV5-5 and TRBJ1-2; perhaps TRBD1 as D (6 bases). Trimming took off 6 bases at V and 5 bases at J, with 14 bases between the two ends. Germline values: CDR1 SGHKS, CDR2 YYEKEE (reference sequence). The CDR3 is made up of 13 amino acids. CDR3 sequence (DNA): TGTGCCAGCATCCTAGGACAGACATATGGCTACACCTTC. Protein sequence: CASILGQTYGYTF. The complete variable domain, with remaining parts taken from reference TRBV5-5 and TRBJ1-2, reads DAGVTQSPTHLIKTRGQQVTLRCSPISGHKSVSWYQQVLGQGPQFIFQYYEKEERGRGNFPDRFSARQFPNYSSELNVNALLLGDSALYLCASILGQTYGYTFGSGTRLTVV.

This clonotype occurred a few times. The chain has TRBV4-1 and TRBJ2-2, with TRBD2 matching 7 bases. Per the germline V gene, CDR1 is MGHRA and CDR2 is YSYEKL. V was clipped by 2 bases and J by 7 bases; unmatched bases: 4. The CDR3 is 14 residues long. CDR3 loop: CASSQPRTSGELFF. In DNA, the CDR3 is TGCGCCAGCAGCCAACCCAGGACTAGCGGGGAGCTGTTTTTT.

This clonotype occurred a few times. CDR3 in DNA: TGTGCCAGCAGTGAAATCGAGGGGGCGGGTCAGCCCCAGCATTTT. This sequence encodes CASSEIEGAGQPQHF. V usage is TRBV6-1 and J usage is TRBJ1-5, with 7 bases that match TRBD1. Germline V gene data show CDR1 as MNHNS and CDR2 as SASEGT. This CDR3 has 15 residues. Trimming at V came to 2 bases and at J to 6 bases, leaving 7 bases not matched to a gene.

The rearrangement joins TRBV20-1 to TRBJ2-3; D gene uncertain. Germline assignment: CDR1 DFQATT and CDR2 SNEGSKA (reference sequence). This CDR3 comprises 15 residues. V was trimmed by 4 bases and J by 2 bases, leaving 16 bases between them. CDR3 in DNA: TGCAGTGCTACCCCCAATCAAATATACACAGATACGCAGTATTTT. This gives the protein CSATPNQIYTDTQYF.

This clonotype turned up a few times. The chain carries TRBV19 and TRBJ2-3; tentatively, D is TRBD2 (6 bases). V was cut by 2 bases and J by 4 bases, with 7 bases left in between. The CDR3 contains 13 residues. Germline V gene data show CDR1 as LNHDA and CDR2 as SQIVND (reference sequence). CDR3 in amino acids: CASSIRLADTQYF. CDR3 in DNA: TGTGCCAGTAGTATAAGACTAGCAGATACGCAGTATTTT.

The chain combines TRBV19 with TRBJ2-7; TRBD1 agrees at 10 bases. The V and J ends lost 5 bases and 2 bases, in that order; junction bases with no gene match: 15. This CDR3 comprises 18 residues. CDR1 LNHDA and CDR2 SQIVND come from the germline V gene (reference sequence). CDR3 coding DNA: TGTGCCAGTAGTCCCTCCCTGGGGGGACAGGGGTATACCTACGAGCAGTACTTC. This gives the protein CASSPSLGGQGYTYEQYF.

This clonotype has at least ten counts. This chain joins TRBV5-1 and TRBJ2-1; 12 bases align to TRBD2. From germline, CDR1 is SGHRS and CDR2 YFSETQ. The CDR3 loop spans 14 amino acids. V shed 4 bases and J 6 bases; nucleotides not matched to a gene: 2. The CDR3 sequence: CASSAGLAGNEQFF. The CDR3 DNA reads as TGCGCCAGCAGCGCGGGACTAGCGGGCAATGAGCAGTTCTTC.

Many counts were recorded for this clonotype. This chain connects TRBV5-1 to TRBJ2-2; no clear D gene. The CDR3 spans 14 residues. Germline lookup yields CDR1 SGHRS and CDR2 YFSETQ. With 0 bases removed from V and 5 bases from J, the gap between germline ends came to 8 bases. As DNA, the CDR3 is TGCGCCAGCAGCTTGGCCTCCGAAACCGGGGAGCTGTTTTTT. Translating it yields CASSLASETGELFF.

The genes are TRBV5-4 and TRBJ1-2; 7 nucleotides line up with TRBD1. CDR1 and CDR2 (germline): SGHNT, YYREEE (reference sequence). This CDR3 region has 13 residues. With 0 bases clipped from V and 10 bases from J, the junction kept 6 bases outside the gene matches. DNA for the CDR3: TGTGCCAGCAGCTTGGTAGGGACAGATTCCTACACCTTC. Translation: CASSLVGTDSYTF.

This clonotype has ten or more counts. The rearrangement links TRBV20-1 to TRBJ2-6; no definite D call. CDR1 and CDR2 (germline): DFQATT, SNEGSKA (reference sequence). The V gene lost 2 bases and the J gene lost 13 bases, with 9 bases spanning the gap. CDR3 length: 11 residues. The CDR3 is CSARSAGVLTF. DNA of the CDR3: TGCAGTGCTAGATCGGCAGGAGTCCTGACTTTC.

The chain is built from TRBV20-1 and TRBJ2-1; 8 positions match TRBD2. Germline trimming cut 6 bases from V and 3 bases from J; bases unmatched to any gene: 7. Germline lookup yields CDR1 DFQATT and CDR2 SNEGSKA (reference sequence). This CDR3 is built from 14 residues. The CDR3 region is CSARAAGDYNEQFF. DNA of the CDR3: TGCAGTGCCCGGGCAGCGGGGGACTACAATGAGCAGTTCTTC.

This chain links TRBV20-1 with TRBJ2-3; weak D call: TRBD1 (6 bases). CDR3 length equals 14 residues. Germline-derived CDR1 and CDR2 are DFQATT and SNEGSKA (reference sequence). The V gene lost 6 bases and the J gene lost 4 bases, with 17 bases spanning the gap. In DNA, the CDR3 is TGCAGTGCGAGCCCGATAACAGGGCCAGATACGCAGTATTTT. Protein: CSASPITGPDTQYF.

This clonotype was recorded many times. The genes are TRBV10-3 and TRBJ2-3; no clear D. Germline loops: CDR1 ENHRY, CDR2 SYGVKD. CDR3 length: 15 residues. Deletions cut 6 bases from V and 1 base from J, with 14 bases between. CDR3 coding DNA: TGTGCCATCAGGGAGACCGGTTTTGGCACAGATACGCAGTATTTT. It translates to CAIRETGFGTDTQYF.

The chain recombines TRBV6-5 with TRBJ2-1; 8 nucleotides agree with TRBD1. CDR1 is MNHEY and CDR2 is SVGAGI in the germline V gene. CDR3 size: 14 residues. V lost 2 bases and J lost 12; bases outside the gene matches: 9. As DNA, the CDR3 is TGTGCCAGCAGTTACAGTGGACAGGGTCAGGGGCAGTTCTTC. Translating it yields CASSYSGQGQGQFF.

This clonotype has just a few counts. The chain uses TRBV18 and TRBJ2-2; D unclear. The CDR3 spans 15 residues. V shed 3 bases and J shed 6 bases, with 14 bases lying between them. Germline loops: CDR1 KGHSH, CDR2 LQKENI. The CDR3, as DNA: TGTGCCAGCTCACCGGAAGACGATGGGGCCGGGGAGCTGTTTTTT. This codes for CASSPEDDGAGELFF.

The chain recombines TRBV15 with TRBJ2-2; D might be TRBD2 (5 bases). CDR3 size: 15 residues. Germline V gene data show CDR1 as LNHNV and CDR2 as YYDKDF (reference sequence). Trimming cost V 0 bases and J 4 bases, with 9 bases left between them. DNA for the CDR3: TGTGCCACCAGCAGAGACCGGGGAACCACCGGGGAGCTGTTTTTT. Residues: CATSRDRGTTGELFF.